This T cell receptor beta chain was sequenced in a study of cytomegalovirus exposure and HLA in healthy donors. Study background: Assignment to the Caucasian-associated ancestry cluster applied to more than 75% of the approximately 400 genotyped donors.

A multiplex PCR was run with 60 Vbeta primers and 13 Jbeta primers. Profiled with immunoSEQ multiplex PCR; TCRdb holds only in-frame clones, not every one. The sample lists approximately 150,000 clones; approximately 80% were seen once. The sequenced sample was PBMCs. The clonotype originates from a man in his forties or fifties in good health and CMV-seronegative.

CDR3 amino acids: CASSSGLAGGTSTDTQYF. The CDR3 DNA sequence: TGCGCCAGCAGCTCTGGACTAGCGGGGGGGACTAGCACAGATACGCAGTATTTT. The chain recombines TRBV5-1 with TRBJ2-3, with TRBD2 matching over 15 bases. Germline-derived CDR1 and CDR2 are SGHRS and YFSETQ. The CDR3 runs to 18 residues. The junction had 5 bases not matched to a gene; V was cut back by 3 bases and J by 0 bases.